This entry lists 27 T cell receptor beta chains sequenced from one sample in a study of early T cells in non-severe SARS-CoV-2 infection. TCRdb processed the 5' RACE reads anew with MiXCR; each CDR3 protein has one entry. The sample lists 90,000 to 120,000 distinct CDR3 sequences; over 10% were seen once. The sample taken for sequencing was whole blood. The receptors come from an adult who was a healthcare worker with PCR-confirmed SARS-CoV-2 infection or an uninfected control (not recorded which).

This clonotype was seen many times. The chain carries TRBV6-6 and TRBJ1-2; D is undetermined. This CDR3 comprises 15 residues. Germline loops: CDR1 MNHNY, CDR2 SVGAGI (reference sequence). The V end lost 4 bases, the J end lost 4 bases, and 16 bases lay between the germline ends. CDR3 in amino acids: CASSLIGRSSYGYTF. DNA of the CDR3: TGTGCCAGCAGTTTAATAGGCAGGTCCTCCTATGGCTACACCTTC.

The V and J genes are TRBV4-1 and TRBJ1-2; no clear D gene. V lost 4 bases to trimming and J lost 2 bases, with 11 bases between them. Germline V lookup: CDR1 MGHRA, CDR2 YSYEKL. The CDR3 loop spans 14 amino acids. The CDR3 nucleotides are TGCGCCAGCAGCCCTCCAGCAGAAAACTATGGCTACACCTTC. Its protein is CASSPPAENYGYTF.

This clonotype was seen a handful of times. This rearrangement joins TRBV7-9 to TRBJ1-6, with D perhaps TRBD1 (5 bases). CDR3 size: 12 residues. The V end lost 1 base, the J end lost 14 bases, and 9 bases lay between the germline ends. Germline CDR1 is SEHNR and CDR2 is FQNEAQ (reference sequence). In nucleotides, the CDR3 is TGTGCCAGCAGCTTAGTGCGGGGCACCCTCCACTTT. It yields the protein CASSLVRGTLHF.

This rearrangement joins TRBV29-1 to TRBJ2-3; D perhaps matches TRBD1 (5 bases). Per the germline V gene, CDR1 is SQVTM and CDR2 is ANQGSEA. The V gene lost 2 bases and the J gene lost 4 bases, with 13 bases spanning the gap. The CDR3 totals 14 residues. CDR3 coding DNA: TGCAGCGTTGAATCTCCAGGGTGGCCAGATACGCAGTATTTT. The encoded protein is CSVESPGWPDTQYF.

This clonotype has ten or more counts. V usage is TRBV30 and J usage is TRBJ1-1, with D perhaps matching TRBD1 (5 bases). Germline V gene sequence: CDR1 GTSNPN, CDR2 SVGIG (reference sequence). This CDR3 contains 13 residues. The V gene lost 4 bases and the J gene lost 1 base, with 10 bases spanning the gap. The CDR3 reads CAWMVGPNTEAFF. The CDR3 DNA reads TGTGCCTGGATGGTGGGGCCGAACACTGAAGCTTTCTTT.

This clonotype occurred many times. The chain couples TRBV3-1 to TRBJ2-2, with TRBD2 matching over 9 bases. The CDR3 runs 17 residues. CDR1 is LGHDT and CDR2 is YNNKEL in the germline V gene (reference sequence). The V and J ends lost 4 bases and 2 bases, in that order; junction bases with no gene match: 8. The CDR3 here is CASSPYLAGDNTGELFF. In DNA form, the CDR3 reads TGTGCCAGCAGCCCATACTTAGCGGGGGACAACACCGGGGAGCTGTTTTTT.

This clonotype was counted between two and nine times. J is TRBJ1-6 and V is TRBV20-1, with D perhaps TRBD1 (6 bases). The CDR3 sequence is 17 residues long. CDR1 and CDR2 (germline): DFQATT, SNEGSKA (reference sequence). The V end lost 0 bases, the J end lost 8 bases, and 20 bases lay between the germline ends. CDR3 bases: TGCAGTGCTAGAGATACGAGGGCAGGGGCGGATGATTCACCCCTCCACTTT. Its translation is CSARDTRAGADDSPLHF.

This chain joins TRBV18 and TRBJ2-3; 8 bases match TRBD2. J gave up 0 bases and V 3 bases, and 2 bases lay outside the gene matches. This CDR3 is 15 amino acids long. From germline, CDR1 is KGHSH and CDR2 LQKENI. The CDR3 region is CASSPGTRSTDTQYF. The CDR3 nucleotides read TGTGCCAGCTCACCGGGGACTAGAAGCACAGATACGCAGTATTTT.

This clonotype was seen repeatedly, ten times or more. This sequence joins TRBV12-3 or TRBV12-4 and TRBJ2-7; 11 bases agree with TRBD2. V shed 6 bases, J shed 5 bases, and the junction held 3 bases outside the gene matches. The CDR3 has 13 amino acids. The CDR3: CASSLAGGDEQYF. The DNA of the CDR3 is TGTGCCAGCAGCCTAGCGGGAGGCGACGAGCAGTACTTC.

In its sample, this clonotype was seen many times. The chain is built from TRBV5-1 and TRBJ1-1; D is undetermined. CDR1 is SGHRS and CDR2 is YFSETQ in the germline V gene. The CDR3 has 14 amino acids. V lost 9 bases and J lost 0, with 15 bases in between. CDR3 residues: CATAPGILNTEAFF. Written as DNA, the CDR3 is TGCGCCACCGCCCCGGGGATTTTGAACACTGAAGCTTTCTTT.

This clonotype came up a few times. For the CDR3, the DNA is TGTGCCAGCAGCCTACGGGGCTGGGGCGAGCAGTACTTC. Translation: CASSLRGWGEQYF. The chain recombines TRBV7-6 with TRBJ2-7, with D perhaps TRBD1 or TRBD2 (5 bases each). The CDR3 totals 13 residues. Germline V lookup: CDR1 SGHVS, CDR2 FNYEAQ. The V end lost 5 bases, the J end lost 6 bases, and 14 bases lay between the germline ends.

This chain connects TRBV12-3 or TRBV12-4 to TRBJ1-1; D is undetermined. The CDR3 length is 13 residues. V lost 3 bases and J 8 bases, leaving 13 bases between the germline ends. CDR3 DNA sequence: TGTGCCAGCAGTTTTATTGACGGTTCCGAAGCTTTCTTT. It translates to CASSFIDGSEAFF.

This clonotype appeared a few times. This chain uses TRBV5-5 with TRBJ1-2; a possible D gene is TRBD1 (6 bases). Germline CDR1 and CDR2: SGHKS and YYEKEE (reference sequence). V was clipped by 4 bases and J by 7 bases, with 17 bases between them. This CDR3 contains 14 residues. The DNA for the CDR3 is TGTGCCAGCAGCATGGGGGGCAAGGTCGGTGGCTACACCTTC. This encodes CASSMGGKVGGYTF.

The chain combines TRBV29-1 with TRBJ1-1; D may be TRBD1 (5 bases). Trimming removed 6 bases at V and 6 bases at J, with 8 bases between. CDR1 SQVTM and CDR2 ANQGSEA come from the germline V gene. This CDR3 comprises 10 residues. The CDR3 nucleotides read TGCAGCGTGGACAAACCTGAAGCTTTCTTT. It codes for CSVDKPEAFF.

This clonotype was detected a few times. The chain couples TRBV28 to TRBJ1-5; D is unresolved. V lost 5 bases, J lost 3 bases, and 11 bases lay in between. The CDR3 sequence is 14 residues long. CDR1 and CDR2 from the germline V gene are MDHEN and SYDVKM. The CDR3 nucleotides are TGTGCCAGCAGTCGACATTCCACCAATCAGCCCCAGCATTTT. Its protein is CASSRHSTNQPQHF. Based on the CDR3 plus reference TRBV28 and TRBJ1-5, the full variable domain is DVKVTQSSRYLVKRTGEKVFLECVQDMDHENMFWYRQDPGLGLRLIYFSYDVKMKEKGDIPEGYSVSREKKERFSLILESASTNQTSMYLCASSRHSTNQPQHFGDGTRLSIL.

The CDR3 is CASSYGLSYNEQFF. The CDR3 coding sequence is TGTGCCAGCAGTTACGGACTGTCCTACAATGAGCAGTTCTTC. The chain joins TRBV7-9 to TRBJ2-1; tentatively, D is TRBD2 (5 bases). CDR3 length: 14 residues. With 6 bases removed from V and 1 base from J, the gap between germline ends came to 10 bases. CDR1 and CDR2 from the germline V gene are SEHNR and FQNEAQ (reference sequence).

The sample holds one count of this clonotype. This chain connects TRBV28 to TRBJ1-4, with D unresolved. Trimming shortened V by 4 bases and J by 2 bases, and 8 bases separated the two germline ends. The CDR3 runs 14 residues. Germline values: CDR1 MDHEN, CDR2 SYDVKM. The CDR3 DNA follows: TGTGCCAGCAGTTCTCCAACGACTAATGAAAAACTGTTTTTT. It codes for CASSSPTTNEKLFF.

This clonotype was picked up many times. The chain recombines TRBV29-1 with TRBJ2-4; 7 bases are a match to TRBD1. The germline V gene has CDR1 SQVTM and CDR2 ANQGSEA. CDR3 length: 11 residues. The V segment lost 6 bases and the J segment 7 bases; nucleotides outside the gene matches: 3. The CDR3 DNA reads TGCAGCGTAGCACAGGGGAACATTCAGTACTTC. It is translated as CSVAQGNIQYF.

This clonotype appeared many times. The genes are TRBV12-3 or TRBV12-4 and TRBJ1-5; no reliable D call. The CDR3 covers 12 residues. Trimming removed 6 bases at V and 9 bases at J, with 12 bases between. The CDR3 sequence is CASRVSSGPQHF. The CDR3 DNA follows: TGTGCCAGCAGGGTCTCCTCGGGGCCCCAGCATTTT.

This clonotype was seen at least ten times. This chain connects TRBV7-2 to TRBJ2-2; perhaps TRBD2 as D (5 bases). The CDR3 spans 16 residues. The V gene's germline CDR1 is SGHTA and CDR2 FQGNSA. V was cut by 1 base and J by 2 bases, with 11 bases left in between. Here the CDR3 reads CASSLGARTNTGELFF. CDR3 DNA sequence: TGTGCCAGCAGCTTAGGGGCTAGGACTAACACCGGGGAGCTGTTTTTT.

This clonotype was seen a handful of times. The gene calls are TRBV10-3 and TRBJ2-2; D unresolved. Looked up from germline, CDR1 is ENHRY and CDR2 is SYGVKD. V lost 4 bases and J lost 5, with 8 bases in between. The CDR3 extends over 13 amino acids. CDR3 amino acids: CAISGKPTGELFF. CDR3 DNA sequence: TGTGCCATCAGTGGAAAGCCTACCGGGGAGCTGTTTTTT.

In its sample, this clonotype was seen many times. The chain carries TRBV18 and TRBJ1-1; D not certain. V dropped 3 bases and J dropped 0 bases, with 11 bases sitting between them. Germline CDR1 KGHSH, CDR2 LQKENI. This CDR3 is built from 15 residues. For the CDR3, the DNA is TGTGCCAGCTCACCCCGGACGTGGATGAACACTGAAGCTTTCTTT. This codes for CASSPRTWMNTEAFF.

The chain couples TRBV5-1 to TRBJ2-7; D unresolved. Germline V gene data show CDR1 as SGHRS and CDR2 as YFSETQ. The CDR3 spans 14 residues. V gave up 4 bases and J gave up 6 bases, with 17 bases separating them. The CDR3 is CASSHIPESAEQYF. CDR3 nucleotide sequence: TGCGCCAGCAGCCACATTCCGGAATCAGCCGAGCAGTACTTC.

The rearrangement joins TRBV28 to TRBJ2-3; D may be TRBD2 (6 bases). The CDR3 contains 16 residues. CDR1 MDHEN and CDR2 SYDVKM come from the germline V gene. The germline V and J ends were trimmed by 1 base and 2 bases, with 13 bases remaining between them. CDR3 DNA: TGTGCCAGCAGTTTATTAGGAGGGGAAGACACAGATACGCAGTATTTT. Amino acids: CASSLLGGEDTDTQYF.

This clonotype was seen many times. One junction end does not reproduce the germline sequence, and a read error may be involved. V usage is TRBV18 and J usage is TRBJ1-1, with a weak D call TRBD1 (5 bases). CDR3 size: 14 residues. The V gene's germline CDR1 is KGHSH and CDR2 LQKENI. This chain's CDR3 is CASSLLGGGDEVFF. CDR3 DNA: TGTGCCAGCTCACTCCTGGGGGGGGGAGATGAAGTTTTCTTT.

The rearrangement joins TRBV7-9 to TRBJ1-6; D is ambiguous. CDR3 length: 15 residues. The germline V gene has CDR1 SEHNR and CDR2 FQNEAQ (reference sequence). V was shortened by 3 bases and J by 6 bases, with 12 bases between the two germline ends. The CDR3 loop reads CASSFSGRVNSPLHF. In DNA, the CDR3 is TGTGCCAGCAGCTTCAGTGGTAGGGTTAATTCACCCCTCCACTTT. Filled out from reference TRBV7-9 and TRBJ1-6, the complete variable domain reads DTGVSQNPRHKITKRGQNVTFRCDPISEHNRLYWYRQTLGQGPEFLTYFQNEAQLEKSRLLSDRFSAERPKGSFSTLEIQRTEQGDSAMYLCASSFSGRVNSPLHFGNGTRLTVT.

This clonotype was counted ten times or more. This sequence joins TRBV6-2 or TRBV6-3 and TRBJ2-2, with D unresolved. V lost 10 bases, J lost 6 bases, and 9 bases lay in between. CDR1 and CDR2 (germline): MNHEY, SVGEGT. The CDR3 has 11 amino acids. CDR3 region: CATNSPGELFF. The CDR3 DNA sequence: TGTGCCACCAATTCCCCCGGGGAGCTGTTTTTT.